This T cell receptor beta chain was captured by sequencing in a study of OX40 agonist ivuxolimab in advanced cancers. At the level of the study: Three partial responders included one hepatocellular carcinoma patient and two cutaneous melanoma patients.

Comments on this clone: The antigen remains unidentified.

Study-level results: At doses 0.1 to 3.0 mg/kg, CD4+ and CD8+ clones expanded.

Only in-frame clones appear in the TCRdb table, and some are missing; sequencing was by immunoSEQ multiplex PCR. In the table there are 100,000 or so clones, 95% to 96% of which are singletons. V dropped 8 bases and J dropped 3 bases, with 20 bases sitting between them. The CDR3 runs to 15 residues. Germline values: CDR1 LNHDA, CDR2 SQIVND (reference sequence). This clonotype was obtained from an adult with an advanced solid tumor such as melanoma, head and neck, liver or kidney cancer. Sample: CD4+ or CD8+ T cells sorted from blood, taken in a trial of the OX40 agonist ivuxolimab. This sequence joins TRBV19 and TRBJ2-7; D is undetermined. The CDR3 loop is CASSVGVSRIYEQYF. The CDR3, as DNA: TGTGCCAGTTCAGTTGGGGTGAGCAGGATCTACGAGCAGTACTTC.